Here is one T cell receptor (beta chain) with its context. This record comes from a study of sequential checkpoint blockade in melanoma. On the study more broadly: Patients were randomized 1:1 to nivolumab-then-ipilimumab or ipilimumab-then-nivolumab first-line. After both sequences, patients received maintenance nivolumab.

Treatment reported: randomized to nivolumab then ipilimumab (arm A) or the reverse (arm B). DNA-damaging chemotherapy had not been given to any patient beforehand. Sequencing used immunoSEQ multiplex PCR; TCRdb keeps in-frame clones, though not all of them. The sample has around 5,000 clones; approximately 80% are singletons. Trimming at V came to 5 bases and at J to 4 bases, leaving 10 bases not matched to a gene. This CDR3 is 16 amino acids long. Germline V gene data show CDR1 as SGHTA and CDR2 as FQGTGA. The chain has TRBV7-3 and TRBJ2-1; 8 bases map to TRBD2. The clonotype comes from a human donor with melanoma. The specimen comprised CD8+ T cells sorted from blood (inferred from file names), sampled from a patient given nivolumab and ipilimumab in sequence. In nucleotides, the CDR3 is TGTGCCAGCAGCCCTAACGGGGGGGGGCCTTACAATGAGCAGTTCTTC. Translation gives CASSPNGGGPYNEQFF.